This TCR beta chain emerged from a study of cytomegalovirus exposure and HLA in healthy donors. Study-level results: Later genetic work tied a missense DCLRE1C variant to beta-chain V and J trimming.

On this clone: As yet, its antigen is unknown.

V was pared by 9 bases and J by 4 bases, with 9 bases of the junction left unmatched. CDR1 is SNHLY, CDR2 FYNNEI, per germline. The length of the CDR3 is 14 residues. PCR amplification relied on 60 Vbeta primers (plus 13 Jbeta primers). Generated by immunoSEQ multiplex PCR, the TCRdb table keeps only in-frame clones and is missing some. This sample yields under 200,000 clones, of which roughly 13% are seen a single time; under 10% belongs to the top ten. This receptor was obtained from a man aged 50 or older in good health and CMV-seropositive. The sample consisted of PBMCs. The V gene is TRBV2, the J gene TRBJ2-3, with 8 bases matching TRBD2. The CDR3 loop is CASLREAGADTQYF. DNA of the CDR3: TGTGCCAGTCTACGAGAAGCGGGGGCAGATACGCAGTATTTT.